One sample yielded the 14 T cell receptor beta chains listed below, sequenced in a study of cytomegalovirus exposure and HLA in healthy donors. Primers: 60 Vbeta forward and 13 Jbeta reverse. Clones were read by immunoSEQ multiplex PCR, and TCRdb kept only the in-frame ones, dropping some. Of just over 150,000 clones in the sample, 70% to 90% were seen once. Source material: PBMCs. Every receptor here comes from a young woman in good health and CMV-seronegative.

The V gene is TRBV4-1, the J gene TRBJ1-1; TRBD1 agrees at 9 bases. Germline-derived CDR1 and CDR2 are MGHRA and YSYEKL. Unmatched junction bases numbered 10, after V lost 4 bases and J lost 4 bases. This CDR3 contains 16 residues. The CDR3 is CASSPPGQGMATEAFF. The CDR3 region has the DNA TGCGCCAGCAGCCCGCCGGGACAGGGTATGGCCACTGAAGCTTTCTTT.

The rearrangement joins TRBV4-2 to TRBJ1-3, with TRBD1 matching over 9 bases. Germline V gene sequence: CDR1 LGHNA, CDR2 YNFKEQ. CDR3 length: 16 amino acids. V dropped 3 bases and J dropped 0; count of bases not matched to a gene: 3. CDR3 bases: TGTGCCAGCAGCCAGGACAGGGGTCTCTCTGGAAACACCATATATTTT. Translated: CASSQDRGLSGNTIYF.

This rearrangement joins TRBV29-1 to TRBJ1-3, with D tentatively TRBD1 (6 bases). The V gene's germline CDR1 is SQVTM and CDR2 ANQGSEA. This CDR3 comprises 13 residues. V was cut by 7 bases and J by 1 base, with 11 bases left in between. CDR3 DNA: TGCAGCGCTAAACAGGGTTCTGGAAACACCATATATTTT. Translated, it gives CSAKQGSGNTIYF. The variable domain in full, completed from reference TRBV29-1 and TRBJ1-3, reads SAVISQKPSRDICQRGTSLTIQCQVDSQVTMMFWYRQQPGQSLTLIATANQGSEATYESGFVIDKFPISRPNLTFSTLTVSNMSPEDSSIYLCSAKQGSGNTIYFGEGSWLTVV.

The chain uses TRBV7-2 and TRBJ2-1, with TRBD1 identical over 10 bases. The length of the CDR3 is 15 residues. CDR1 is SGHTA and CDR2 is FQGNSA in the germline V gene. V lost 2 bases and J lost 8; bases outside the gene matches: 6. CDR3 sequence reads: CASSLSGQGGYEQFF. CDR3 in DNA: TGTGCCAGCAGCTTATCTGGACAGGGGGGGTATGAGCAGTTCTTC.

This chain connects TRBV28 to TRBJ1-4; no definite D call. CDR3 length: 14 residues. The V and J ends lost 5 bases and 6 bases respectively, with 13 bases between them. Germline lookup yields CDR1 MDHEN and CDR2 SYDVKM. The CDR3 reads CASSRRERDEKLFF. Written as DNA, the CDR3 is TGTGCCAGCAGTCGGAGGGAAAGGGATGAAAAACTGTTTTTT.

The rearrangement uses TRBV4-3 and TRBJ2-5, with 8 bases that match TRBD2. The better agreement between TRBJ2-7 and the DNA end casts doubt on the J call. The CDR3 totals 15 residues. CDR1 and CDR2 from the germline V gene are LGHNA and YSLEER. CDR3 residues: CASSQGPGTSYEQYF. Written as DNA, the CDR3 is TGCGCCAGCAGCCAAGGACCCGGGACTAGCTACGAGCAGTACTTC.

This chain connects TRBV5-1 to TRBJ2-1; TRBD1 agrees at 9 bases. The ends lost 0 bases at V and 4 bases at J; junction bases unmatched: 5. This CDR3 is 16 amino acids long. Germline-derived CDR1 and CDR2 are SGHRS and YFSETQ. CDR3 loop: CASSLDRGPSYNEQFF. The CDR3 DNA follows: TGCGCCAGCAGCTTGGACAGGGGGCCTTCGTACAATGAGCAGTTCTTC. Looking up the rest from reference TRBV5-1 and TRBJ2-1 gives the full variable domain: KAGVTQTPRYLIKTRGQQVTLSCSPISGHRSVSWYQQTPGQGLQFLFEYFSETQRNKGNFPGRFSGRQFSNSRSEMNVSTLELGDSALYLCASSLDRGPSYNEQFFGPGTRLTVL.

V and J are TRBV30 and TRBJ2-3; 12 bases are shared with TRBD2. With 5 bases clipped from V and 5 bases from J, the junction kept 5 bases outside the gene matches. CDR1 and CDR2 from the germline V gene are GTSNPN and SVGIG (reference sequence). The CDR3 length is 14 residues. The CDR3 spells CAWQTSGGLDTQYF. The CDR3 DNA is TGTGCCTGGCAAACTAGCGGGGGGTTAGATACGCAGTATTTT.

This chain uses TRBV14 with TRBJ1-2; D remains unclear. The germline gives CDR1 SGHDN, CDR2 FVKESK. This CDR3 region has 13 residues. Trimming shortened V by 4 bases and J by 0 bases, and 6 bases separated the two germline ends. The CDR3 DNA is TGTGCCAGCAGCCTCGCGGCTAACTATGGCTACACCTTC. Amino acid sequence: CASSLAANYGYTF. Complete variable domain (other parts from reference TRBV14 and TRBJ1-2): EAGVTQFPSHSVIEKGQTVTLRCDPISGHDNLYWYRRVMGKEIKFLLHFVKESKQDESGMPNNRFLAERTGGTYSTLKVQPAELEDSGVYFCASSLAANYGYTFGSGTRLTVV.

The chain's CDR3 is CASSGSSGKGGELFF. The CDR3 region has the DNA TGTGCCAGCAGTGGAAGTAGCGGGAAAGGCGGGGAGCTGTTTTTT. The genes are TRBV6-1 and TRBJ2-2; 8 nucleotides line up with TRBD2. Germline trimming cut 4 bases from V and 7 bases from J; bases unmatched to any gene: 8. Germline-derived CDR1 and CDR2 are MNHNS and SASEGT. The CDR3 has 15 residues.

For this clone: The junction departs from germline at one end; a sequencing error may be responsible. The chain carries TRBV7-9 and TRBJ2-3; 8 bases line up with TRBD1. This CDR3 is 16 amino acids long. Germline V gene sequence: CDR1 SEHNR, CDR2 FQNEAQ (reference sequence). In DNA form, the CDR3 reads TGTTCCAGCAGCCTCCGACGACAGGGGAGCGGAGATACGCAGTATTTT. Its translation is CSSSLRRQGSGDTQYF.

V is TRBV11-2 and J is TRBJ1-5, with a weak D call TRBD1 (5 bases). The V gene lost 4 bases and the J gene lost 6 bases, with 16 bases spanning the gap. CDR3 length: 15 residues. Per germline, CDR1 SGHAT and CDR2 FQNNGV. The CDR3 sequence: CASSYGGGNGQPQHF. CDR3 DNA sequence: TGTGCCAGCAGCTATGGGGGGGGGAACGGTCAGCCCCAGCATTTT. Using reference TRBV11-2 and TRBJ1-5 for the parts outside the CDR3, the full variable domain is EAGVAQSPRYKIIEKRQSVAFWCNPISGHATLYWYQQILGQGPKLLIQFQNNGVVDDSQLPKDRFSAERLKGVDSTLKIQPAKLEDSAVYLCASSYGGGNGQPQHFGDGTRLSIL.

The CDR3 reads CASSHLSGSATGELFF. CDR3 sequence (DNA): TGTGCCAGCAGCCATTTAAGCGGGAGTGCCACCGGGGAGCTGTTTTTT. This chain links TRBV14 with TRBJ2-2; TRBD2 matches at 8 bases. CDR3 length: 16 amino acids. Trimming cost V 3 bases and J 4 bases; bases outside gene matches: 7. From germline, CDR1 is SGHDN and CDR2 FVKESK.

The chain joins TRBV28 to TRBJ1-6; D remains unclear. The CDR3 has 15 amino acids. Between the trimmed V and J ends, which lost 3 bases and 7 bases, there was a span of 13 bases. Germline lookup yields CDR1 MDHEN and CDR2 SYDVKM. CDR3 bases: TGTGCCAGCAGTTTTTCCCGGGTCGGAAATTCACCCCTCCACTTT. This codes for CASSFSRVGNSPLHF.